This TCR beta chain stems from a study of beta chain features in type 1 diabetes (dated by TCRdb to the late 2010s). For the study in its entirety: Patients and healthy donors did not differ in mean age, gender distribution, total cell number or subset yield. A total of 100 million to 110 million sorted cells were examined across all samples, and a strong correlation was observed between cell number per subset and RNA yield. The study compared TCRB repertoires of sorted circulating CD4+ T cell subsets between recently diagnosed type 1 diabetes patients and matched healthy donors. Regulatory and stem cell-like memory subsets were isolated from only 8 patients and roughly eight healthy donors, whereas naive and central memory subsets came from all 30 or so donors.

This clone was observed a few times. Its antigen is not yet known. Nothing much larger sits one base from this clone, and base qualities are not available. A single peripheral blood draw of approximately 110 mL on average was collected from each donor into heparinised tubes. Naive, central memory, regulatory and stem cell-like memory CD4+ T cells were sorted on a BD FACSAria II using a panel including CD45RO, CCR7, CD25, CD127, CD95 and CD27. All sorted populations exceeded 95% purity. Right away, PBMCs were isolated by Lymphoprep density gradient centrifugation and were stained directly, with no culture step. So that batch effects would be minimized, each experiment stained and sorted samples in pairs, pairing one healthy donor with one patient. The entire isolated RNA was reverse transcribed using the High Capacity cDNA Reverse Transcription Kit, and thus expressed TCRB transcripts were sequenced. Deep immunoSEQ sequencing was performed on naive, central memory and regulatory T cell samples, with an average of around 3.4 million total reads per sample. Sorted cells were lysed in RLT buffer, and RNA was extracted using DNase-treated RNeasy Micro or Mini kits according to cell number. Each cell subset was processed on its own to prevent cross-contamination, while patient and healthy donor samples were processed together. The immunoSEQ multiplex PCR was used to amplify TCRB sequences from cDNA, yielding 87-bp fragments that span the CDR3 region. Sequencing of the amplicons was performed on the Illumina HiSeq platform. For the original study's pipeline: Synthetic template baselines were used to correct PCR bias computationally, reads within Hamming distance 2 were collapsed, and singletons that could not be merged were discarded. Reads were aligned against IMGT to assign V, D and J genes, CDR3 length and insertions or deletions at six rearrangement sites. Within each subset, clonotype counts were normalized to sorted cell number, and only after that were true diversity and Gini coefficients computed with the tcR R package. The overlap coefficient, calculated on TCRB nucleotide sequences, was used to quantify repertoire sharing. Out-of-frame TCRB sequences from naive cells were analyzed to stand in for the pre-selection repertoire. Entries here come from immuneACCESS through TCRdb and include only in-frame sequences with V and J called. Some clones fail to appear in such tables; in the studies checked, an unresolved V gene covers under half of the shortfall, and the cause of the remainder is unknown. From that table come the V and J calls and clone size; the DNA was used to work out D and trimming. A total of some 250,000 clones appear in this sample, around 14% of them only once. Jointly, the top ten make up about 0.019% of the sample.

The paper as a whole reports these results and caveats: Only small numbers of individuals were included in the HLA sub-analyses, which left unresolved whether HLA type had any influence on TCRB rearrangement. Naive, central memory and regulatory TCRB repertoires appeared to be more alike among patients than among healthy donors. At VDJ recombination sites, type 1 diabetes patients had fewer insertions and more deleted nucleotides, which implies abnormalities in thymic rearrangement. Because cDNA was sequenced instead of genomic DNA, activated cells with high expression could be over-represented, although the groups did not differ in activation or CD3 levels. In all four CD4+ subsets, TCRB CDR3 length was moderately but significantly shorter in type 1 diabetes patients. Shorter templates might have been favored by PCR, but patient and control samples were amplified and corrected together, so both groups would have been affected equally by any skew.

Sequenced material: naive CD4+ T cells from blood. What this sample's cell subset or site label stands for: true naive CD4+ T cells. This receptor was taken from a man aged 25 to 40 with type 1 diabetes.

The DNA is as follows: TGTGCCAGCTCACCTGGACAGGCGACCTCCTACGAGCAGTACTTC. Its product reads: CASSPGQATSYEQYF. Recombination linked TRBV18 to TRBJ2-7; 7 bases in the middle match TRBD1. The CDR3, from cysteine to phenylalanine, totals 15 residues. Only the CDR3 DNA stays, 45 bases, in frame from base 1. V is cut back by 3 bases and J by 0 bases, with 5 bases in the junction unmatched. CDR1 KGHSH and CDR2 LQKENI were looked up in the germline V gene.